This T cell receptor (beta chain) derives from a study of cytomegalovirus exposure and HLA in healthy donors. The CDR3 is 14 amino acids. Germline assignment: CDR1 SEHNR and CDR2 FQNEAQ (reference sequence). V lost 1 base and J 2 bases, leaving 7 bases between the germline ends. PCR used 60 Vbeta primers and 13 Jbeta primers. Using immunoSEQ multiplex PCR, the repertoire was profiled, and TCRdb retains in-frame clones only, with some absent. The repertoire holds roughly 93,000 clones, around three quarters seen once, with under 8.5% in the top ten. As regards this clone: Its antigen remains unidentified.

Study-wide findings and caveats: Later analysis showed TCR association rates varying by HLA locus, highest for DRB1 and lowest for HLA-C. For most TCR sequences rarity was the rule, although some public TCRs occurred in many donors.

This sequence joins TRBV7-9 and TRBJ2-3; D is ambiguous. This TCR was recovered from a man younger than 45 in good health and CMV-seronegative. The sequenced material came from PBMCs. The CDR3 loop is CASSLGAATDTQYF. DNA for the CDR3: TGTGCCAGCAGCTTAGGGGCAGCCACAGATACGCAGTATTTT.